This T cell receptor beta chain appears in the sequencing data of a study of cytomegalovirus exposure and HLA in healthy donors (dated by TCRdb to between 2016 and 2019). With respect to the entire study: An earlier analysis of several hundred of the donors reported about 300 Gb of sequence data and 117 million unique TCR beta sequences obtained from approximately 180 million T cells. HLA typing covered class I and class II loci at four-digit resolution. An early release that covered some 630 HLA-typed donors contained around 300 gigabases of sequencing data and around 80 million unique TCR sequences. Of the 300 to 500 genotyped donors, roughly 76% were placed in the genetic ancestry cluster associated with self-reported Caucasian donors. Among roughly 370 genotyped donors of the cohort, an average of approximately 230,000 unique TCR beta nucleotide sequences were sequenced per donor, roughly 18% of them non-productive. Donor age, sex, ethnicity and CMV serostatus were compiled alongside the repertoire data. Every discovery cohort repertoire had been produced on one sequencing platform. In the later analysis, no new phenotypic data were used to find candidate immune exposures; instead, reliance was placed on TCR beta sequences and their occurrence across donors. Because of strong linkage in the cohort, five DR-DQ haplotypes were treated as single units for association and clustering. A separate validation cohort of 100 to 150 different subjects was used in addition to the 666-subject first cohort. A later genetic analysis used genome-wide SNP genotypes for about three fifths of the 666 donors, treating that subset as a discovery cohort. The study used immunosequencing to profile the T cell repertoires of 666 subjects and linked those repertoires to cytomegalovirus serostatus. High-throughput TCR immunosequencing, statistical association of individual TCRs with disease status, and machine learning were combined to predict cytomegalovirus infection status. A later analysis re-examined previously published TCR beta repertoires from several hundred donors and added high-resolution HLA genotyping to investigate patterns of TCR occurrence. To decide whether each TCR beta V gene segment behaved as functional or pseudogenic, an earlier analysis of some 580 of the donors relied on high-throughput TCR beta sequencing. Typing coverage varied by locus: roughly 629-640 donors for A, B, C, DRB1 and DQB1; more than 500 for DQA1; more than 600 for DPA1; approximately 470 for DPB1. The study aimed to test whether signatures of past pathogen exposure could be identified by cataloging public T cell receptors.

The cohort consisted of 670 or so healthy bone marrow donors. All cohort members were sampled while nominally healthy, although unrecorded immune exposures were likely present. The donor was CMV seropositive and was included in the group of 289 seropositive cohort members. A peripheral blood sample was provided by each donor, and peripheral blood mononuclear cells were used for TCR beta sequencing. The Qiagen DNeasy Blood Extraction Kit was used to extract genomic DNA from the blood cell samples. Clipping removes 3 bases from V and 7 bases from J, with 11 as the unmatched junction base count. The germline V gene (reference sequence) yields LNHDA for CDR1 and SQIVND for CDR2. Its CDR3 holds 15 amino acids, cysteine through phenylalanine. The read is trimmed to its CDR3 DNA, 45 bases read in frame from base 1. The library was obtained by the immunoSEQ multiplex PCR assay. For the multiplex PCR, a mixture combining 60 forward primers for TCR Vbeta segments and 13 reverse primers for TCR Jbeta segments was used. The CDR3 region of rearranged TCR beta genes was amplified from genomic DNA by a multiplex PCR assay. On the Illumina HiSeq System, the amplified TCR beta libraries were sequenced as 87-base-pair reads. The paper's processing steps were these. In a later analysis, tens of millions of unique TCR beta chains were counted across the 500 to 850 repertoires, and roughly 9.9 million of these chains were shared by at least two donors. A nearest-neighbor algorithm error-corrected the raw reads and collapsed the reads into unique sequences, merging closely related sequences to remove PCR and sequencing errors. V, D and J gene segments were assigned by aligning CDR3 sequences to IMGT reference sequences. For a sequence to be retained, a match of at least six nucleotides to both a V gene segment and a J gene segment was required. Rearrangements were classified as productive when the CDR3 lacked stop codons and remained in frame with V and J, and all other rearrangements were classified as non-productive. CDR3 was defined according to IMGT convention as the region running from the second conserved V-encoded cysteine to the conserved J-encoded phenylalanine. The earlier analysis of roughly 590 of the donors excluded sequences that lacked an unambiguous match to a single V gene segment. An earlier analysis of 450 to 650 of the donors called V segments functional above 56.7% productive rearrangements and segregating when the between-donor standard deviation exceeded 5%. To diagnose cytomegalovirus status from the catalog of TCR beta chain sequences, a statistical classification framework was built. V and J gene assignment, in a later analysis, came from comparing TCR nucleotide sequences with IMGT/GENE-DB human TR gene sequences. The TCRdist pipeline was used in a later analysis to assign CDR3 sequences and most-parsimonious VDJ recombination scenarios. In a later analysis, each TCR beta chain was defined by its CDR3 amino acid sequence together with its V-gene family, and reads lacking a unique V-gene family were excluded. A later analysis removed 500 to 650 highly shared, low-generation-probability nucleotide sequences to deal with suspected cross-contamination and a sequencing artifact. For each public chain, a later analysis derived a clonal expansion index from normalized ranks of inferred template counts within each repertoire. Generation probabilities in a later analysis came from a VDJ recombination model fitted to out-of-frame rearrangements, and those results were checked against IGoR. A later analysis scored TCR-TCR, TCR-HLA and TCR-CMV co-occurrence with hypergeometric tests, applying a repertoire-size bias correction to TCR pairs. A later analysis estimated false discovery rates by permuting HLA or CMV assignments 20 times. In a later analysis, co-occurring TCRs were grouped using DBSCAN, and TCRdist sequence similarity was added for clustering within HLA-allele-positive subsets. Repertoires with fewer than 30,000 or more than 120,000 public chains, plus five repertoires with anomalous nucleotide sharing, were excluded from co-occurrence clustering. TCRdb obtained this table from immuneACCESS and retained in-frame rearrangements with V and J assigned. These tables miss some clones; where compared with another copy, unresolved V genes account for less than half of the shortfall, and the remainder is unexplained. That table gives V, J and clone size, and the DNA gave D and trimming. Recorded for this sample are under 200,000 clones; about four fifths of them occurred a single time. The ten largest clones take up approximately 1.8% of the sample.

Results and caveats for the whole study, not just this receptor: Specific HLA alleles were associated with 15,000 to 20,000 TCR beta sequences at a false discovery rate of 0.05 in a later analysis. A further reported finding was that TCR beta sequences accurately predicted the HLA-A and HLA-B alleles for most subjects in the first cohort. A later analysis found that most CMV-associated TCR beta chains appeared HLA-restricted, with HLA associations seemingly driven largely by CMV exposure. According to the authors, the approach could potentially be generalized to other disease states and immunological phenotypes. Linkage disequilibrium might explain the correlated functional status among segregating V segments, but an unknown experimental factor could not be ruled out. In a later genetic analysis, fewer N-insertions in productive TCRs were reported among donors in an Asian-associated ancestry cluster than the roughly 670-donor mean. Most TCR sequences were observed very rarely across donors, whereas some public TCRs were present in many individuals. Broadly in line with IMGT annotations, most TCR beta V segments showed up in productive rearrangements about 87% or about 30% of the time in an earlier analysis of several hundred of the donors. Because the 87-base-pair reads could not distinguish some IMGT-functional V segments, including TRBV6-2 and TRBV6-3, those segments were excluded. The classifier was reported to diagnose cytomegalovirus status with high specificity and sensitivity in both the original cohort and the validation cohort. A later analysis found that HLA-associated TCR beta chains were more clonally expanded and had lower generation probabilities than equally common non-associated chains. In a later genetic analysis, a missense DCLRE1C variant was associated with V-gene and J-gene trimming of TCR beta chains, and the association was replicated in an independent cohort. The study listed over 150 TCR beta chains as associated with cytomegalovirus. In this cohort, only TCR beta chains were sequenced, and detectable features were limited by the absence of alpha or paired-chain data. HLA typing was unavailable for some donors at each locus, so association tests used only the typed subset. According to a later analysis, parvovirus B19, influenza, CMV and Epstein-Barr virus appeared linked to several top co-occurrence clusters. Roughly uniform sequencing depth across donors was assumed in presence/absence analyses, although this assumption may not hold. A later analysis found that TCR association rates varied across HLA loci, with DRB1 alleles showing the most associated TCRs and HLA-C alleles the fewest. Because counts were too low, under 20 rarely observed V segments, including chromosome 9 orphons, were left out of the earlier analysis of a few hundred of the donors. Assigning TCR associations to individual alleles was difficult when HLA alleles, especially DR and DQ, strongly co-occurred. CMV serostatus was the only immune exposure information available for the cohort. In vitro tests confirmed that a few of the cytomegalovirus-associated TCR beta chains recognize cytomegalovirus antigens. The sequencing pipeline was judged likely to have produced a cluster of highly shared sequence variants as a technical artifact.

Of note for this clone: Its cognate antigen has yet to be identified. No base-level quality is on record; no much larger clone is a single base apart.

The clonotype comes from a man aged 40-49 years in good health and CMV-seropositive. The chain uses TRBV19 and TRBJ1-1; the central 7 bases match TRBD1. Sequencing input: PBMCs. The DNA is as follows: TGTGCCAGTAGTATTAGGAACAGGGGTGGAAATGAAGCTTTCTTT. This gives the protein CASSIRNRGGNEAFF. Where the CDR3 stops, the reference TRBV19 and TRBJ1-1 genes take over; the full variable domain is DGGITQSPKYLFRKEGQNVTLSCEQNLNHDAMYWYRQDPGQGLRLIYYSQIVNDFQKGDIAEGYSVSREKKESFPLTVTSAQKNPTAFYLCASSIRNRGGNEAFFGQGTRLTVV.